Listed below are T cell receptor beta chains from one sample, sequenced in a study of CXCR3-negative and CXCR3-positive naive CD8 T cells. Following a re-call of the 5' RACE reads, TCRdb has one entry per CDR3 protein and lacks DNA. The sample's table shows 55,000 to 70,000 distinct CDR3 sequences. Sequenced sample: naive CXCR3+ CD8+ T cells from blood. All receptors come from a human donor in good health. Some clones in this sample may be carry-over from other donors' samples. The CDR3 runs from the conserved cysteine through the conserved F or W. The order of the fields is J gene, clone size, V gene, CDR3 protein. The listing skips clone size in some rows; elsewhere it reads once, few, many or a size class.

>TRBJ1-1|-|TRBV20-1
CSARDRNLGAFF
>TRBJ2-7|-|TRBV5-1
CASSLGNRMGSNYEQYF
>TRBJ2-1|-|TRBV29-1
CSVDGERSYNEQFF
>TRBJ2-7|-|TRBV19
CASSLRGQNEQYF
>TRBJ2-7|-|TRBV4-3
CASSQADREGHEQYF
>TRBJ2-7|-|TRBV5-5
CASSPVGTGVSEQYF
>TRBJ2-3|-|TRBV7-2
CASSLAAYSTDTQYF
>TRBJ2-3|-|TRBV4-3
CASSLGTGGETDTQYF
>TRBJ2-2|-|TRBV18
CASSPPTDFPGELFF
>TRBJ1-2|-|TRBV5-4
CASSLVYSQPRSDGYTF
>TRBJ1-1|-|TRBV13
CASSIGQALGDAFF
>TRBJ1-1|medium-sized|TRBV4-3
CASSLGNTEAFF
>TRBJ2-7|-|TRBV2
CASSGIGTYEQYF
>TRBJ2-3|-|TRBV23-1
CASSRSGGPTPNTDTQYF
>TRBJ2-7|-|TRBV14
CASSRGLQLYEQYF
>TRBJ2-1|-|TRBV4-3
CASSQDERSSYNEQFF
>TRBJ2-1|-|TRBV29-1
CSVEDSGGLAYNEQFF
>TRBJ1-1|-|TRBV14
CASSQDAVGRNTEAFF
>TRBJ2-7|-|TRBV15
CATSRDGTGYEQYF
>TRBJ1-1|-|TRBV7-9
CASSSTGGLEAFF
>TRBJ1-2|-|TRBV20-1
CSAGIVYGYTF
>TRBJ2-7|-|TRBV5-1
CASSLERGYEQYF
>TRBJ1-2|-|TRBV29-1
CSVYTGTGNYGYTF
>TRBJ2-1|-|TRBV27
CASSLTNSYNEQFF
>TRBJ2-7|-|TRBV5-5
CASSFSGANYEQYF
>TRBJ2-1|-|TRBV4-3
CASSQDRRGAYWNEPFF
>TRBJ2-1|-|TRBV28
CASSFGGSGGDEQFF
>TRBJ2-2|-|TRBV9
CASNGGGELFF
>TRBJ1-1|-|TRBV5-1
CASSLPLGQGYTEAFF
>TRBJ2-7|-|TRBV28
CASSLLYGGFERQGREQYF
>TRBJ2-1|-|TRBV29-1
CSVTSGTLFDEQFF
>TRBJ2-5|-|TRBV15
CATSRDPPVGRETQYF
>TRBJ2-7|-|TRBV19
CASSMWAFYEQYF
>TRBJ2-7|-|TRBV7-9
CASSFYLSSEQYF
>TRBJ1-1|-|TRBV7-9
CASSPSQLNTEAFF
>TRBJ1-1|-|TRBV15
CATSKPGLLGAFF
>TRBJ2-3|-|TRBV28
CASSLLPGFNGDTQYF
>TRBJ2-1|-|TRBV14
CASSQAGVEQFF